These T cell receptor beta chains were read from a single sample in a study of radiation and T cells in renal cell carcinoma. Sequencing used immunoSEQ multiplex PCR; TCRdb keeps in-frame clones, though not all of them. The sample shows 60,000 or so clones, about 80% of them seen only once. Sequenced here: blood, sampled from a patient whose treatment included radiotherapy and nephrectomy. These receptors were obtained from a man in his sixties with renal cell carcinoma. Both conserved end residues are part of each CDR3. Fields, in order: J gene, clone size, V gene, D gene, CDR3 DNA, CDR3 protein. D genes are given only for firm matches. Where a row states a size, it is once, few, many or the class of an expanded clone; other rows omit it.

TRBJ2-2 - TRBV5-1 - TGCGCCAGCAGCCCCGGGACCAGGAACACCGGGGAGCTGTTTTTT CASSPGTRNTGELFF
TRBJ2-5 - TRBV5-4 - TGTGCCAGCAGCTTCCAAGGGGCAGACTTGGAGACCCAGTACTTC CASSFQGADLETQYF
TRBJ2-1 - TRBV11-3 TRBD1 TGTGCCAGCAGCCCAGGGGGAACATTGTACAATGAGCAGTTCTTC CASSPGGTLYNEQFF
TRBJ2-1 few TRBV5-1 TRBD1 TGCGCCAGCAGCTCCGAACCCACAGGGGGCAGAGGGTTCTTC CASSSEPTGGRGFF
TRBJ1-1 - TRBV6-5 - TGTGCCAGCAGTTTGACGAGGGTGAACACTGAAGCTTTCTTT CASSLTRVNTEAFF
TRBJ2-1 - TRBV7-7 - TGTGCCAGCAGCTTAGGAGGCGGGGATGAGCAGTTCTTC CASSLGGGDEQFF
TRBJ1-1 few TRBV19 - TGTGCCAGTAGTATAATCGTCCTCGGGGTGAACACTGAAGCTTTCTTT CASSIIVLGVNTEAFF
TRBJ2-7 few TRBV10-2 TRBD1 TGCGCCAGCAGTGAGTACGGGACAGAACGCTACGAGCAGTACTTC CASSEYGTERYEQYF
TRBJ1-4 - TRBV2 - TGTGCCAGCTATGATAGGGGACGGCTTAATGAAAAACTGTTTTTT CASYDRGRLNEKLFF
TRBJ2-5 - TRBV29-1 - TGCAGCGTTGTTGCAGCGGTCGAGACCCAGTACTTC CSVVAAVETQYF
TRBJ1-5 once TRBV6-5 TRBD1 TGTGCCAGCAGGGGGACAGGGGAAGGCAATCAGCCCCAGCATTTT CASRGTGEGNQPQHF
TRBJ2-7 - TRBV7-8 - TGTGCCAGCAGTCTCCGACTGGCGGGGTACGAGCAGTACTTC CASSLRLAGYEQYF
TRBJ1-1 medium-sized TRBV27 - TGTGCCAGCAGTTTAGACGGGAGGACTGAAGCTTTCTTT CASSLDGRTEAFF
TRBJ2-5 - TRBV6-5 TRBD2 TGTGCCAGCAGGCTAGCGGGAGGGTGGGAGACCCAGTACTTC CASRLAGGWETQYF
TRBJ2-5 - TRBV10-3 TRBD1 TGTGCCATCAGTGAGCCGGACAGGGGAGGCGAGACCCAGTACTTC CAISEPDRGGETQYF
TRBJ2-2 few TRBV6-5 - TGTGCCAGCAGGCAAGGCCCCCACGGGGAGCTGTTTTTT CASRQGPHGELFF
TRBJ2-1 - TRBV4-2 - TGTGCCAGCAGCCAAGAATCGGAGTACAATGAGCAGTTCTTC CASSQESEYNEQFF
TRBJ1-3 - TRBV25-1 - TGTGCCAGCAGTGAATTTGGTGGAAACACCATATATTTT CASSEFGGNTIYF
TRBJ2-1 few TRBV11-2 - TGTGCCAGCAGCTTAGACCTGGGTCAGCCACACAATGAGCAGTTCTTC CASSLDLGQPHNEQFF
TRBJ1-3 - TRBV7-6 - TGTGCCAGCAGCCCCAGCCCCCAGATCCTGTCTGGAAACACCATATATTTT CASSPSPQILSGNTIYF
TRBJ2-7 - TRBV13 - TGTGCCAGCAGCCCATTATCGGGGCACTACGAGCAGTACTTC CASSPLSGHYEQYF
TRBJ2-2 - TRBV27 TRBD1 TGTGCCAGCAGGCGCATAGGACAGGTTCACACCGGGGAGCTGTTTTTT CASRRIGQVHTGELFF
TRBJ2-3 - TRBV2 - TGTGCCAGCAGTGAAGGAGGCACAGATACGCAGTATTTT CASSEGGTDTQYF
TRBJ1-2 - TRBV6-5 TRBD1 TGTGCCAGCGGGGCAGGGGGAGGCTACACCTTC CASGAGGGYTF
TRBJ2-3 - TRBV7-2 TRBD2 TGTGCCAGCAGCCCCATACGAGCGGGGTCCACAGATACGCAGTATTTT CASSPIRAGSTDTQYF
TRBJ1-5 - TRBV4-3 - TGCGCCAGCAGCCCCACCTACGAGAGGGGACAGCCCCAGCATTTT CASSPTYERGQPQHF
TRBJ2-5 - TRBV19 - TGTGCCAGTAATCAGGGGCGACAAGAGACCCAGTACTTC CASNQGRQETQYF
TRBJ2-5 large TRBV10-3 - TGTGCCATCAGTGATGGAGGGGCGTGGGAGACCCAGTACTTC CAISDGGAWETQYF
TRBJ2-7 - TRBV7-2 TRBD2 TGTGCCAGCAGCCGGACTAGCGGGTCCTACGAGCAGTACTTC CASSRTSGSYEQYF
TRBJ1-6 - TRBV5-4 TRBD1 TGTGCCAGCAGCCCCGGGGGGACAGGGGCGTCGGGTTCACCCCTCCACTTT CASSPGGTGASGSPLHF
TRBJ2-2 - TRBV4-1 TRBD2 TGCGCCAGCAGCCAAGCTCATCTAGCGGGAGGGCTTGGGGAGCTGTTTTTT CASSQAHLAGGLGELFF
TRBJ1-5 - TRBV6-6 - TGTGCCAGCAGTTACCGTCTCGTGGGAAAGGGTCAGCCCCAGCATTTT CASSYRLVGKGQPQHF
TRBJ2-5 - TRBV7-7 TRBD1 TGTGCCAGCAGCTTAGCGCCAGGGGGCGCGAATCGGGGAGAGACCCAGTACTTC CASSLAPGGANRGETQYF
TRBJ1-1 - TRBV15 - TGTGCCACCAGTCCCTGGAAGGGACTCACTGAAGCTTTCTTT CATSPWKGLTEAFF
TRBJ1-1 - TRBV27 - TGTGCCAGCAGTAACAGGGCCACTGAAGCTTTCTTT CASSNRATEAFF
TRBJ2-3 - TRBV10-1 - TGCGCCAGCAGTGAGTCGGGGGGACGTCAGGATACGCAGTATTTT CASSESGGRQDTQYF
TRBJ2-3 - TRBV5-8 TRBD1 TGTGCCAGCAGCCCCGACAGGGGGTATACAGATACGCAGTATTTT CASSPDRGYTDTQYF
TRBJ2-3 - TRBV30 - TGTGCCTGGAGGGGGTTTGGCACAGATACGCAGTATTTT CAWRGFGTDTQYF
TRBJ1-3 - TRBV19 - TGTGCCAGTAGTATAGTTCCAGACCCCTCTGGAAACACCATATATTTT CASSIVPDPSGNTIYF
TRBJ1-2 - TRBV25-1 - TGTGCCAGCAGTGGGCTGTGGGGGTTAGAATATGGCTACACCTTC CASSGLWGLEYGYTF
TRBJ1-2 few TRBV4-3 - TGCGCCAGCAGCCAAGCCCGAGGGCGGCACTATGGCTACACCTTC CASSQARGRHYGYTF
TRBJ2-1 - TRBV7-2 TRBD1 TGTGCCAGCAGCTTAGTAGGGGACAGGGACAACAATGAGCAGTTCTTC CASSLVGDRDNNEQFF
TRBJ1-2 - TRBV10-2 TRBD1 TGCGCCAGTCGACAGGGGAACTATGGCTACACCTTC CASRQGNYGYTF
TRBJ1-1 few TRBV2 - TGTGCCAGCAGTGTTGAAAGGGGAAGGGTAGCTTTCTTT CASSVERGRVAFF
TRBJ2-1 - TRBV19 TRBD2 TGTGCCAGTGGTCAAGCGGGGGCTTACGGTGAGCAGTTCTTC CASGQAGAYGEQFF
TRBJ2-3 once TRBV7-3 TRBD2 TGTGCCAGCAGCTCCGGACTAGTTGCACTTGCAGATACGCAGTATTTT CASSSGLVALADTQYF
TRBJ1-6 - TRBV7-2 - TGTGCCAGCAGCTTAGAAGGTTCACCCCTCCACTTT CASSLEGSPLHF
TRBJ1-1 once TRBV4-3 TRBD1 TGCGCCAGCAGCCATCCCCCCGAGGTTCTTAGACAGGGGGCGACTCATGGCACTGAAGCTTTCTTT CASSHPPEVLRQGATHGTEAFF
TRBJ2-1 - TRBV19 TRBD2 TGTGCCAGTACTCCGGGACTAGCGGGAGGCGGGAATGAGCAGTTCTTC CASTPGLAGGGNEQFF
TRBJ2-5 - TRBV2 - TGTGCCAGCGGGGCGGGGGCCCAAGAGACCCAGTACTTC CASGAGAQETQYF
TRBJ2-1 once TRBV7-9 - TGTGCCAGCAGCCCACGGGTATTTAACAATGAGCAGTTCTTC CASSPRVFNNEQFF
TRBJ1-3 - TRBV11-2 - TGTGCCAGCAGCTTAATGCTGAGCTCTGGAAACACCATATATTTT CASSLMLSSGNTIYF
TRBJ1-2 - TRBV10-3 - TGTGCCATCAGTGAGTCAGGGGATGGCTACACCTTC CAISESGDGYTF